This T cell receptor (beta chain) was sequenced for a study of T cells in localized non-small cell lung cancer. Assay used: immunoSEQ multiplex PCR; TCRdb lists only in-frame clones, some missing. The table has about 1,300 clones, around 38% seen once; the top ten hold around 8%. The CDR3 spans 13 residues. The germline CDR1 and CDR2 sequences are MNHNS and SASEGT. V lost 1 base, J lost 5 bases, and 5 bases lay in between. Study-level findings and limits: Increased T cell density in blood showed an association with longer overall survival. When the top 100 tumor clones were examined, a median approximately 59 of them also appeared in the adjacent lung, which was paired and uninvolved. Because only a single region of the tumor was sequenced, heterogeneity remains possible. Uninvolved adjacent lung showed the highest T cell clonality, exceeding tumor.

With regard to this clone: The antigen is undetermined.

The chain carries TRBV6-1 and TRBJ2-2, with D unresolved. Sequencing was performed on lung tumor tissue, taken before any cancer treatment. The source of this sequence is a male donor older than 55 with stage III lung adenocarcinoma. The CDR3 spells CASSEVGTGELFF. The CDR3 coding sequence is TGTGCCAGCAGTGAAGTAGGGACCGGGGAGCTGTTTTTT.